The sequence of this T cell receptor (beta chain) was determined in a study of T cells in Graves' hyperthyroidism and ophthalmopathy (dated by TCRdb to about 2019). Looking at the study overall: Peripheral blood was collected at initial diagnosis, before any treatment. The 100 discovery patients were randomly split 7:3 into training and test sets. In addition, the study compared T-cell repertoires in thyroid tissue and in blood from about six Graves' hyperthyroidism patients. After sampling, hyperthyroidism patients received methimazole starting at 30 mg daily, and ophthalmopathy patients received high-dose intravenous methylprednisolone. Prospective prediction of ophthalmopathy was tested in an independent validation cohort consisting of 18 to 20 hyperthyroidism patients and about 17 patients who later progressed to ophthalmopathy. According to the paper, TCR Vbeta CDR3 sequencing was carried out on approximately 140 peripheral blood samples, which came from around 43 ophthalmopathy, approximately 78 hyperthyroidism and about 17 progressor patients. To identify distinguishing TCR V-J signatures, a discovery cohort of some 100 patients was used, comprising 43 with Graves' ophthalmopathy and around 60 with stable Graves' hyperthyroidism.

Overall study outcomes, separate from this receptor: In validation, the model predicted progression to ophthalmopathy a median of about 6.8 months before onset, with about 70% sensitivity and roughly 73% specificity. No statistical method was used to fix the sample size in advance, and group allocation was not hidden from the investigators. Most expanded thyroid clonotypes (frequency above 0.001) were also detected in blood, suggesting blood repertoires may reflect thyroid immune responses. A model built on a 13 V-J signature distinguished ophthalmopathy from stable hyperthyroidism, reaching roughly 88% sensitivity and around 81% specificity in cross-validation and 80%/75% in testing.

Amplification of TCR beta CDR3 regions was carried out from RNA transcripts. For the first round of RT-PCR on the TCR CDR3, the HTBI primer set was used together with the Qiagen OneStep RT-PCR kit. Libraries were constructed in a second round of multiplex PCR, after which size selection and purification were performed. Libraries were sequenced paired-end with 100 bp reads on an Illumina HiSeq2000. The authors processed their data as follows. SOAPnuke was used to process the raw data, with reads discarded if the reads contained adapters or uncalled bases, had a mean Phred below 15, or lacked an exact constant-primer or identifier match. High-quality paired reads were merged with COPE v1.2.5, and unique nucleotide sequences were defined as clonotypes. MiTCR v1.1 was used to align the clonotypes against IMGT TRBV, TRBD and TRBJ reference segments. The analysis included only V-J combinations with a frequency above 0.0001, which together covered over 98% of the repertoires. A TCS score was defined as the ratio between F50 (clonal expansion) and ExV (chaos), using BLOSUM62-based TCRdist between CDR3 peptides within each V-J. Welch's t-statistics and random forest reduced fewer than 550 V-J features to 13, which were used in a naive Bayes classifier (R e1071). Clones were called with MiXCR by TCRdb after fastp trimmed the public reads at Q25, and only in-frame beta chains were retained. Merged by CDR3 protein, the rows form single entries marked with the most common genes and DNA. These V and J calls derive from TCRdb rather than the authors' analysis. The sample table contains hundreds of thousands of distinct CDR3 sequences; only one count was recorded for just under 20% of them. Roughly 44% of the sample lies in the top ten.

Ophthalmopathy patients had moderately to severely active disease, with a Clinical Activity Score of 3 or more, a NOSPECS grade of 4 or more, and a disease duration of less than 3 months. The study excluded patients with uncontrolled infections, other autoimmune diseases, pregnancy or lactation. Diagnoses were established on the basis of clinical symptoms, serum thyroxine and TRAb, thyroid ultrasound, and orbital computed tomography. PBMCs were separated from roughly 10 ml of fresh peripheral blood using Ficoll-Paque density gradient centrifugation. Trizol reagent was used to extract total RNA, and RNA quality was then checked on an Agilent 2100 Bioanalyzer. The CDR3, cysteine through phenylalanine, is 16 amino acids long. Here the CDR3 DNA is all that survives: 48 bases in frame from base 1. CDR1 is given as LNHDA and CDR2 as SQIVND, both from the germline V gene (reference sequence). V and J are truncated by 2 bases and 2 bases respectively, leaving an intervening sequence of 16 bases.

This clonotype was detected only a few times. Its antigen target is currently unknown. Per-nucleotide qualities are absent, and no much larger clonotype sits a single base away. The source material was blood. This TCR was recovered from a man aged 40-50 years with Graves' ophthalmopathy. The V and J genes are TRBV19 and TRBJ2-7; matching of 6 bases hints at TRBD1 as the D gene. The nucleotide sequence reads TGTGCCAGTAGTATAATCTCGTCAGGGGCCACCTACGAGCAGTACTTC. Its protein reads: CASSIISSGATYEQYF.